Following are 9 T cell receptor beta chains from one sample sequenced in a study of OX40 agonist ivuxolimab in advanced cancers. The method was immunoSEQ multiplex PCR; TCRdb's version includes in-frame clones alone and lacks a portion of them. The sample carries around 67,000 clones, 80% recorded once. This specimen was CD4+ or CD8+ T cells sorted from blood, taken in a trial of the OX40 agonist ivuxolimab. All receptors come from an adult with an advanced solid tumor such as melanoma, head and neck, liver or kidney cancer.

The CDR3 region is CASSYDRGYGYTF. The DNA of the CDR3 is TGTGCCAGCAGTTACGACAGGGGGTATGGCTACACCTTC. This chain uses TRBV6-5 with TRBJ1-2, with 9 bases matching TRBD1. V was pared by 2 bases and J by 5 bases, with 0 bases of the junction left unmatched. The germline CDR1 and CDR2 sequences are MNHEY and SVGAGI. This CDR3 has 13 amino acids.

V usage is TRBV19 and J usage is TRBJ1-2, with D possibly matching TRBD1 (6 bases). The CDR3 is 13 residues long. Trimming cost V 3 bases and J 8 bases, with 13 bases left between them. Germline V gene lookup returns CDR1 LNHDA and CDR2 SQIVND (reference sequence). CDR3: CASSIAGGGGYTF. As DNA, the CDR3 is TGTGCCAGTAGTATTGCGGGGGGCGGCGGCTACACCTTC.

This chain uses TRBV7-9 with TRBJ1-2; 8 nucleotides match TRBD1. V lost 5 bases and J lost 5; bases outside the gene matches: 13. Germline values: CDR1 SEHNR, CDR2 FQNEAQ (reference sequence). The CDR3 runs to 16 residues. The CDR3 region has the DNA TGTGCCAGCAGCCCTGCTGGCGGACAGGGAATATATGGCTACACCTTC. Translating gives CASSPAGGQGIYGYTF.

The rearrangement links TRBV7-9 to TRBJ2-1; 11 positions agree with TRBD2. The germline CDR1 and CDR2 sequences are SEHNR and FQNEAQ (reference sequence). With V trimmed by 3 bases and J by 14 bases, 3 bases remained unmatched. The CDR3 totals 12 residues. CDR3 residues: CASSLDSGGEFF. The CDR3 nucleotides read TGTGCCAGCAGCTTGGATAGCGGGGGGGAGTTCTTC. Full variable domain (missing parts from reference TRBV7-9 and TRBJ2-1): DTGVSQNPRHKITKRGQNVTFRCDPISEHNRLYWYRQTLGQGPEFLTYFQNEAQLEKSRLLSDRFSAERPKGSFSTLEIQRTEQGDSAMYLCASSLDSGGEFFGPGTRLTVL.

CDR3 coding DNA: TGTGCCAGCAGTAAATCCGGGACTAGCGGATCCCTCACGCAGTATTTT. This sequence encodes CASSKSGTSGSLTQYF. The V and J genes are TRBV7-9 and TRBJ2-3, with TRBD2 matching 11 bases. The germline V gene has CDR1 SEHNR and CDR2 FQNEAQ (reference sequence). Trimming took 6 bases from V and 9 from J; bases not matched to a gene: 14. CDR3 length equals 16 residues.

This clone was found a few times. The rearrangement links TRBV5-4 to TRBJ2-2, with a possible D match to TRBD2 (5 bases). This CDR3 has 14 amino acids. Germline CDR1 reads SGHNT; CDR2 reads YYREEE (reference sequence). V was pared by 2 bases and J by 5 bases, with 10 bases between. The CDR3 region is CASSLPGKTGELFF. The DNA of the CDR3 is TGTGCCAGCAGCTTACCGGGGAAGACCGGGGAGCTGTTTTTT.

This chain connects TRBV10-1 to TRBJ2-3; the match to TRBD2 covers 10 bases. CDR1 and CDR2 from the germline V gene are WNHNN and SYGVQD (reference sequence). This CDR3 has 16 residues. V dropped 8 bases and J dropped 2; count of bases not matched to a gene: 10. CDR3 loop: CASSSPGTSATDTQYF. The CDR3 DNA reads as TGCGCCAGCTCCTCTCCCGGGACTAGCGCCACAGATACGCAGTATTTT.

The V gene is TRBV11-1, the J gene TRBJ2-5; 8 nucleotides align to TRBD2. The CDR3 is made up of 16 amino acids. The V gene's germline CDR1 is SGHAT and CDR2 FQDESV (reference sequence). The V segment lost 2 bases and the J segment 0 bases; nucleotides outside the gene matches: 5. The CDR3 sequence is CASSLSLAGYQETQYF. In DNA, the CDR3 is TGTGCCAGCAGCTTAAGCTTAGCGGGGTACCAAGAGACCCAGTACTTC. The variable domain in full, completed from reference TRBV11-1 and TRBJ2-5, reads EAEVAQSPRYKITEKSQAVAFWCDPISGHATLYWYRQILGQGPELLVQFQDESVVDDSQLPKDRFSAERLKGVDSTLKIQPAELGDSAMYLCASSLSLAGYQETQYFGPGTRLLVL.

The rearrangement joins TRBV4-3 to TRBJ1-1, with D uncertain. V dropped 0 bases and J dropped 0 bases, with 11 bases sitting between them. The CDR3 extends over 16 amino acids. CDR1 and CDR2 (germline): LGHNA, YSLEER. CDR3 amino acids: CASSQEAGGMNTEAFF. For the CDR3, the DNA is TGCGCCAGCAGCCAAGAGGCCGGTGGCATGAACACTGAAGCTTTCTTT.